Following are 26 T cell receptor beta chains from one sample sequenced in a study of long-term antiretroviral therapy in people with HIV. Investigators performed immunoSEQ version v3.0 at survey level. Generated by immunoSEQ multiplex PCR, the TCRdb table keeps only in-frame clones and is missing some. The sample lists some 19,000 clones, approximately 89% occurring once. The sequences come from unsorted PBMCs, collected 0.5 years after starting antiretroviral therapy. The receptors shown here come from a man aged 40-50 years with HIV.

The chain employs TRBV2 and TRBJ2-2; either TRBD1 or TRBD2 may fit D (6 bases each). Germline loops: CDR1 SNHLY, CDR2 FYNNEI. This CDR3 comprises 15 residues. Between the trimmed V and J ends, which lost 7 bases and 7 bases, there was a span of 19 bases. The CDR3 nucleotides read TGTGCCAGCACAAAAGGAAGGGGGGCCGGCGGGGAGCTGTTTTTT. It translates to CASTKGRGAGGELFF.

This sequence joins TRBV18 and TRBJ2-7; 7 bases match TRBD1. J gave up 3 bases and V 1 base, and 6 bases lay outside the gene matches. The CDR3 extends over 15 amino acids. Germline V CDR1 and CDR2: KGHSH, LQKENI. For the CDR3, the DNA is TGTGCCAGCTCACCACAGGGGGCCGGGGACTACGAGCAGTACTTC. Translated: CASSPQGAGDYEQYF.

This clone was seen only once. The rearrangement uses TRBV5-8 and TRBJ1-2; TRBD1 matches 7 bases. Germline V gives CDR1 SGHTS, CDR2 YDEGEE. The junction had 19 bases not matched to a gene; V was cut back by 2 bases and J by 6 bases. The CDR3 is 18 residues long. The CDR3 sequence is CASSFLDNHRGGADGYTF. The CDR3 DNA sequence: TGTGCCAGCAGCTTCCTAGATAATCACAGGGGAGGGGCTGATGGCTACACCTTC.

V usage is TRBV6-1 and J usage is TRBJ2-3; TRBD2 is a possible D gene (7 bases). The CDR3 is 13 amino acids. CDR1 MNHNS and CDR2 SASEGT come from the germline V gene. The germline V and J ends were trimmed by 7 bases and 5 bases, with 13 bases remaining between them. Written as DNA, the CDR3 is TGTGCCAGCAAGGGGGGGCCTGGAGATACGCAGTATTTT. It encodes CASKGGPGDTQYF.

This sequence joins TRBV28 and TRBJ1-5, with 7 positions matching TRBD1. The germline CDR1 and CDR2 sequences are MDHEN and SYDVKM. V gave up 7 bases and J gave up 6 bases; unmatched junction bases: 15. This CDR3 is 16 amino acids long. CDR3 DNA: TGTGCCAGCACGTTAACAGGGGAAATAATGGGTCAGCCCCAGCATTTT. Its translation is CASTLTGEIMGQPQHF.

The chain uses TRBV19 and TRBJ1-5; tentative D call: TRBD1 (5 bases). The CDR3 extends over 13 amino acids. Trimming stripped 7 bases from V and 4 bases from J, with 11 bases between. CDR1 LNHDA and CDR2 SQIVND come from the germline V gene (reference sequence). CDR3 sequence (DNA): TGTGCCAGTAAGCCAGCAGGGAATCAGCCCCAGCATTTT. It is translated as CASKPAGNQPQHF.

This clone was picked up a small number of times. This sequence joins TRBV6-1 and TRBJ1-5; D gene uncertain. This CDR3 contains 13 residues. Germline CDR1 reads MNHNS; CDR2 reads SASEGT. The V and J ends lost 1 base and 6 bases respectively, with 7 bases between them. The CDR3 loop reads CASSEGWRQPQHF. Here the CDR3 DNA reads TGTGCCAGCAGTGAAGGTTGGCGTCAGCCCCAGCATTTT.

The chain recombines TRBV6-5 with TRBJ1-1; 7 nucleotides agree with TRBD1. Germline CDR1 MNHEY, CDR2 SVGAGI. V was pared by 5 bases and J by 5 bases, with 8 bases of the junction left unmatched. This CDR3 has 14 amino acids. CDR3 nucleotides: TGTGCCAGCAGTACCCTGGCAGGGGGAACTGAAGCTTTCTTT. Its translation is CASSTLAGGTEAFF.

This clone was picked up a small number of times. The V call is TRBV27, the J call TRBJ1-2; D gene uncertain. There are 12 residues in the CDR3. Trimming shortened V by 8 bases and J by 8 bases, and 15 bases separated the two germline ends. CDR1 is MNHEY, CDR2 SMNVEV, per germline (reference sequence). The CDR3 spells CASGYLGGGYTF. CDR3 bases: TGTGCCAGCGGGTACCTTGGAGGGGGCTACACCTTC.

The rearrangement uses TRBV27 and TRBJ1-4; 9 bases fit TRBD1. Germline assignment: CDR1 MNHEY and CDR2 SMNVEV (reference sequence). V dropped 0 bases and J dropped 11; count of bases not matched to a gene: 10. This CDR3 spans 16 amino acids. The CDR3 reads CASSLSWTGAMGKLFF. The CDR3 coding sequence is TGTGCCAGCAGTTTATCATGGACAGGGGCGATGGGGAAACTGTTTTTT.

The CDR3 coding sequence is TGTGCCAGCAGTCCCCGAGGGAGCGGCAAAGAGACCCAGTACTTC. Encoded protein: CASSPRGSGKETQYF. The rearrangement uses TRBV7-8 and TRBJ2-5, with TRBD2 as a possible D gene (5 bases). The V end lost 6 bases, the J end lost 3 bases, and 17 bases lay between the germline ends. This CDR3 region has 15 residues. CDR1 and CDR2 from the germline V gene are SGHVS and FQNEAQ.

This chain uses TRBV15 with TRBJ2-1; tentatively, D is TRBD2 (6 bases). The CDR3 has 15 residues. CDR1 is LNHNV, CDR2 YYDKDF, per germline (reference sequence). The V and J ends lost 7 bases and 0 bases respectively, with 13 bases between them. This CDR3 reads CATMRDPSSYNEQFF. The DNA of the CDR3 is TGTGCCACCATGCGGGACCCGAGCTCCTACAATGAGCAGTTCTTC. Filled out from reference TRBV15 and TRBJ2-1, the complete variable domain reads DAMVIQNPRYQVTQFGKPVTLSCSQTLNHNVMYWYQQKSSQAPKLLFHYYDKDFNNEADTPDNFQSRRPNTSFCFLDIRSPGLGDTAMYLCATMRDPSSYNEQFFGPGTRLTVL.

V gene TRBV18 combines with J gene TRBJ1-2; D might be TRBD1 (5 bases). Germline loops: CDR1 KGHSH, CDR2 LQKENI. V lost 3 bases, J lost 5 bases, and 22 bases lay in between. The CDR3 covers 17 residues. The chain's CDR3 is CASSPRGGDGRRYGYTF. In DNA, the CDR3 is TGTGCCAGCTCACCGCGGGGGGGGGATGGGCGGAGATATGGCTACACCTTC.

V is TRBV5-1 and J is TRBJ2-1; D ambiguous. The CDR3 consists of 15 residues. Germline values: CDR1 SGHRS, CDR2 YFSETQ. The V end was cut by 0 bases, the J end by 0 bases, with 7 bases between. This chain's CDR3 is CASSLDQSSYNEQFF. The DNA of the CDR3 is TGCGCCAGCAGCTTGGATCAGAGCTCCTACAATGAGCAGTTCTTC. The full variable domain, rest sourced from reference TRBV5-1 and TRBJ2-1, is KAGVTQTPRYLIKTRGQQVTLSCSPISGHRSVSWYQQTPGQGLQFLFEYFSETQRNKGNFPGRFSGRQFSNSRSEMNVSTLELGDSALYLCASSLDQSSYNEQFFGPGTRLTVL.

In this sample, this clone turned up once. The rearrangement uses TRBV18 and TRBJ2-2; D gene ambiguous. V gave up 4 bases and J gave up 2 bases, with 5 bases separating them. Germline lookup yields CDR1 KGHSH and CDR2 LQKENI. CDR3 length: 13 amino acids. In nucleotides, the CDR3 is TGTGCCAGCTCACTACAAAACACCGGGGAGCTGTTTTTT. The encoded protein is CASSLQNTGELFF. Combining the CDR3 with reference TRBV18 and TRBJ2-2 gives the whole variable domain NAGVMQNPRHLVRRRGQEARLRCSPMKGHSHVYWYRQLPEEGLKFMVYLQKENIIDESGMPKERFSAEFPKEGPSILRIQQVVRGDSAAYFCASSLQNTGELFFGEGSRLTVL.

This clone has just one count. DNA for the CDR3: TGCAGCGTTGGGGGCAGGGGAGCCTCTAACTATGGCTACACCTTC. Translation gives CSVGGRGASNYGYTF. V and J are TRBV29-1 and TRBJ1-2, with D perhaps TRBD1 (6 bases). The germline V gene has CDR1 SQVTM and CDR2 ANQGSEA. The CDR3 is 15 amino acids. V dropped 4 bases and J dropped 0 bases, with 15 bases sitting between them.

V gene TRBV4-3 combines with J gene TRBJ1-1; D might be TRBD1 (5 bases). The CDR3 runs 15 residues. The ends were cut back, 0 bases at V and 2 bases at J, with 10 bases in the middle. Germline CDR1 is LGHNA and CDR2 is YSLEER. CDR3 DNA sequence: TGCGCCAGCAGCCAAGACCGGGGGACTAACACTGAAGCTTTCTTT. It is translated as CASSQDRGTNTEAFF.

The chain employs TRBV28 and TRBJ2-7; 7 bases align to TRBD1. The germline CDR1 and CDR2 sequences are MDHEN and SYDVKM. With 3 bases clipped from V and 7 bases from J, the junction kept 3 bases outside the gene matches. This CDR3 has 12 residues. CDR3 sequence reads: CASSLTGREQYF. The CDR3 DNA sequence: TGTGCCAGCAGTTTGACAGGGCGAGAGCAGTACTTC.

The rearrangement joins TRBV25-1 to TRBJ2-1; 8 bases are shared with TRBD1. The germline CDR1 and CDR2 sequences are MGHDK and SYGVNS. V was pared by 5 bases and J by 10 bases, with 13 bases of the junction left unmatched. The CDR3 extends over 15 amino acids. The CDR3 region has the DNA TGTGCCAGCAGTAATTACAGGGGGTTGGTGGAGGAGCAGTTCTTC. As protein: CASSNYRGLVEEQFF.

V is TRBV11-2 and J is TRBJ2-5; the D is unclear. This CDR3 comprises 14 residues. CDR1 and CDR2 from the germline V gene are SGHAT and FQNNGV. With 4 bases removed from V and 4 bases from J, the gap between germline ends came to 13 bases. CDR3 sequence (DNA): TGTGCCAGCAGCTATACTTTGGGGTTAGAGACCCAGTACTTC. Its protein is CASSYTLGLETQYF.

The J gene is TRBJ2-3, the V gene TRBV7-8, with D possibly being TRBD1 (6 bases). The CDR3 runs 14 residues. The germline CDR1 and CDR2 sequences are SGHVS and FQNEAQ. The V gene lost 5 bases and the J gene lost 1 base, with 10 bases spanning the gap. The CDR3 sequence: CASSVTGRTDTQYF. CDR3 DNA: TGTGCCAGCAGCGTTACAGGGCGCACAGATACGCAGTATTTT.

The chain is built from TRBV25-1 and TRBJ2-7, with TRBD1 identical over 7 bases. The CDR3 consists of 16 residues. The J segment lost 2 bases and the V segment lost 3 bases, leaving 10 bases of the junction unmatched. Germline V gene data show CDR1 as MGHDK and CDR2 as SYGVNS. The CDR3 sequence is CASSDLGQDLTYEQYF. As DNA, the CDR3 is TGTGCCAGCAGTGACCTCGGACAGGACCTTACCTACGAGCAGTACTTC.

This clone occurred a few times. The rearrangement links TRBV7-8 to TRBJ2-1; D remains unclear. Germline V lookup: CDR1 SGHVS, CDR2 FQNEAQ. The CDR3 runs to 16 residues. V was cut by 0 bases and J by 4 bases, with 13 bases left in between. The CDR3 bases are TGTGCCAGCAGCTTAGCTCGACATACGACGTACAATGAGCAGTTCTTC. This gives the protein CASSLARHTTYNEQFF.

V and J are TRBV15 and TRBJ2-7; TRBD2 matches at 7 bases. The germline gives CDR1 LNHNV, CDR2 YYDKDF (reference sequence). The CDR3 is made up of 16 amino acids. Germline trimming cut 0 bases from V and 4 bases from J; bases unmatched to any gene: 9. CDR3 bases: TGTGCCACCAGCAGAGATCTGACCCTCGGGGGGTACGAGCAGTACTTC. Protein product: CATSRDLTLGGYEQYF.

V is TRBV5-5 and J is TRBJ2-1, with 7 bases matching TRBD2. The CDR3 runs 13 residues. Germline CDR1 SGHKS, CDR2 YYEKEE (reference sequence). After removal of 5 bases from V and 8 bases from J, the junction contained 7 bases not matched to a gene. The CDR3 coding sequence is TGTGCCAGCAGGGGGTGGGAGGGTTATGAGCAGTTCTTC. Protein product: CASRGWEGYEQFF.

This rearrangement joins TRBV7-7 to TRBJ2-2, with D possibly matching TRBD2 (5 bases). V was trimmed by 1 base and J by 7 bases, leaving 10 bases between them. From germline, CDR1 is SSHAT and CDR2 FNYEAQ (reference sequence). CDR3 size: 14 residues. The CDR3 bases are TGTGCCAGCAGCTTAGGACTATCGGACGGGGAGCTGTTTTTT. It specifies CASSLGLSDGELFF.